The rows below give T cell receptor beta chains drawn from one sample of a study of blood T cell repertoires in COVID-19. The protocol was immunoSEQ multiplex PCR, while the TCRdb copy is restricted to in-frame clones and leaves out a portion. The sample lists around 230,000 clones; 75% to 90% were seen once. The specimen was peripheral blood. Source of these receptors: a man between 25 and 39 years old who had recovered from COVID-19. The CDR3 runs from the conserved cysteine through the conserved F or W. A D gene is named only where the DNA matches it firmly. Some rows have no size entry. The others give once, few or many, or a class for an expanded clone.

cdr3_aa	cdr3_nt	d_call	clone_size	v_call	j_call
CSGVTDTQYF	TGCAGCGGCGTCACAGATACGCAGTATTTT	-	few	TRBV29-1	TRBJ2-3
CASSQGTLNEAFF	TGTGCCAGCAGCCAGGGGACTCTTAATGAAGCTTTCTTT	-	-	TRBV3-1/TRBV3-2	TRBJ1-1
CASSTVQGARTDTQYF	TGTGCCAGTAGTACTGTACAGGGGGCACGCACAGATACGCAGTATTTT	TRBD1	-	TRBV19	TRBJ2-3
CATSKTVYNEQFF	TGTGCCACCAGCAAGACAGTTTACAATGAGCAGTTCTTC	-	-	TRBV15	TRBJ2-1
CASSALSDYSNQPQHF	TGTGCCAGCAGTGCGCTTTCCGACTATAGCAATCAGCCCCAGCATTTT	-	-	TRBV6-1	TRBJ1-5
CASSITTGAGYTF	TGTGCCAGTAGTATAACGACAGGGGCCGGCTACACCTTC	TRBD1	-	TRBV19	TRBJ1-2
CASSQLWVQEPQHF	TGTGCCAGCAGCCAACTCTGGGTGCAGGAGCCCCAGCATTTT	-	-	TRBV3-1/TRBV3-2	TRBJ1-5
CASSRQGVRGYTF	TGTGCCAGCAGTCGGCAGGGGGTAAGGGGCTACACCTTC	TRBD1	once	TRBV27	TRBJ1-2
CASSLKGDETQYF	TGCGCCAGCAGCTTGAAGGGGGACGAGACCCAGTACTTC	-	-	TRBV5-1	TRBJ2-5
CASSFRGSLITEAFF	TGTGCCAGCAGCTTCCGAGGCAGTTTAATTACTGAAGCTTTCTTT	-	-	TRBV11-3	TRBJ1-1
CASKGQGDGKQFF	TGTGCCAGCAAAGGACAGGGGGACGGGAAGCAGTTCTTC	TRBD1	-	TRBV2	TRBJ2-1
CASSPGLTQYF	TGTGCCAGCAGCCCGGGACTTACGCAGTATTTT	-	-	TRBV3-1/TRBV3-2	TRBJ2-3
CASKLAGQGSSPLHF	TGCGCCAGCAAGCTTGCGGGACAGGGTAGTTCACCCCTCCACTTT	TRBD1	-	TRBV5-1	TRBJ1-6
CATSSNGANVLTF	TGTGCCACCTCGAGCAATGGGGCCAACGTCCTGACTTTC	-	once	TRBV24-1	TRBJ2-6
CASSTGHKNYGYTF	TGTGCCAGCAGTACGGGACACAAAAACTATGGCTACACCTTC	-	-	TRBV6-5	TRBJ1-2
CASSVSGGIEAFF	TGTGCCAGCAGCGTATCAGGGGGCATCGAAGCTTTCTTT	TRBD1	few	TRBV9	TRBJ1-1
CASSWGRGTDTQYF	TGTGCCAGCAGCTGGGGGCGCGGCACAGATACGCAGTATTTT	-	-	TRBV13	TRBJ2-3
CASRLQGPNTEAFF	TGCGCCAGCAGGCTACAGGGCCCGAACACTGAAGCTTTCTTT	-	-	TRBV5-1	TRBJ1-1
CASRFLDRNNQPQHF	TGTGCCAGCCGCTTCCTGGACAGGAATAATCAGCCCCAGCATTTT	TRBD1	-	TRBV28	TRBJ1-5
CASSRGFPDQPQHF	TGTGCCAGCAGTCGGGGATTCCCAGACCAGCCCCAGCATTTT	-	-	TRBV11-3	TRBJ1-5
CASSFTGDQPQHF	TGCGCCAGCAGCTTTACAGGGGATCAGCCCCAGCATTTT	TRBD1	-	TRBV5-1	TRBJ1-5
CASGGGASNSPLHF	TGTGCCAGCGGGGGCGGTGCCTCTAATTCACCCCTCCACTTT	-	-	TRBV3-1/TRBV3-2	TRBJ1-6
CASSIGSGQGYEQYF	TGTGCCAGTAGTATAGGTTCGGGACAGGGATACGAGCAGTACTTC	TRBD1	-	TRBV19	TRBJ2-7
CASSQGQGLQYF	TGCGCCAGCAGCCAGGGACAGGGTCTTCAGTACTTC	TRBD1	-	TRBV5-1	TRBJ2-4
CASSGTSGDTQYF	TGTGCCAGCTCTGGGACTAGCGGGGATACGCAGTATTTT	TRBD2	-	TRBV18	TRBJ2-3
CATSREVEDPFSKYTQYF	TGTGCCACCAGCAGGGAGGTAGAGGATCCTTTTAGCAAATATACGCAGTATTTT	-	-	TRBV15	TRBJ2-3